The rows below give T cell receptor beta chains drawn from one sample of a study of cytomegalovirus exposure and HLA in healthy donors. Only in-frame clones appear in the TCRdb table, and some are missing; sequencing was by immunoSEQ multiplex PCR. The data contain roughly 200,000 clones, 81% of them singletons. Sequenced material: PBMCs. These receptors were taken from a woman aged 30 to 39 in good health and CMV-seronegative. CDR3s include the opening cysteine and the closing phenylalanine or tryptophan. D genes are given only for firm matches. Only part of the rows carry a size: once, few, many, or a class if the clone is expanded.

TRBV6-1	TRBJ1-5	-	-	CASSGGRTNQPQHF	TGTGCCAGCAGCGGAGGCAGGACGAATCAGCCCCAGCATTTT
TRBV5-4	TRBJ1-5	once	-	CASSSQGQPQHF	TGTGCCAGCAGCTCGCAGGGTCAGCCCCAGCATTTT
TRBV18	TRBJ2-1	-	-	CASSPRPDDTYNEQFF	TGTGCCAGCTCACCACGCCCCGATGACACCTACAATGAGCAGTTCTTC
TRBV30	TRBJ2-5	-	-	CAWSVLTDQETQYF	TGTGCCTGGAGTGTACTGACAGACCAAGAGACCCAGTACTTC
TRBV7-9	TRBJ1-2	-	-	CASSLKTSSNYGYTF	TGTGCCAGCAGCTTAAAAACATCCTCTAACTATGGCTACACCTTC
TRBV5-6	TRBJ2-3	-	TRBD1	CASSLDRVSTDTQYF	TGTGCCAGCAGCCTGGACAGGGTGAGCACAGATACGCAGTATTTT
TRBV27	TRBJ2-7	few	TRBD1	CASSLRATGVGEQYF	TGTGCCAGCAGTTTAAGGGCAACAGGGGTTGGCGAGCAGTACTTC
TRBV25-1	TRBJ2-1	-	TRBD2	CASALAGVPYNEQFF	TGTGCCAGTGCGCTAGCGGGCGTCCCCTACAATGAGCAGTTCTTC
TRBV6-1	TRBJ1-1	-	TRBD1	CASRSTGGAGEAFF	TGTGCCAGCAGATCCACAGGGGGCGCAGGTGAAGCTTTCTTT
TRBV11-2	TRBJ2-7	-	TRBD1	CASSPSFGTVGQYF	TGTGCCAGCAGCCCTTCTTTCGGGACAGTTGGGCAGTACTTC
TRBV10-3	TRBJ2-3	-	TRBD2	CAISDLSTAGVADTQYF	TGTGCCATCAGTGACCTTTCGACAGCGGGAGTCGCAGATACGCAGTATTTT